This T cell receptor (beta chain) was identified during a study of a mutant IDH1 vaccine in newly diagnosed glioma. Study information: Vaccination began 4-6 weeks post radiotherapy alone, or with temozolomide cycles. Treated patients had a mean age of about 44 years and an approximately 62% male, 37.5% female split.

Germline CDR1 and CDR2: SNHLY and FYNNEI. The CDR3 contains 15 residues. The ends were cut back, 6 bases at V and 6 bases at J, with 18 bases in the middle. As for this clone: Its target is not known.

Noted time point: week 47, end of study. What each vaccine dose contained was 300 ug of mutant IDH1 20-mer peptide, accompanied by topical imiquimod. Scheduled for weeks 1, 3, 5, 7, 11, 15, 19 and 23, eight vaccinations were given to patients. The data were produced by immunoSEQ multiplex PCR, yet TCRdb's version contains in-frame clones alone and is incomplete. The sample includes roughly 86,000 clones, under 90% seen only once; the top ten take 0.6% to 0.95%. This rearrangement joins TRBV2 to TRBJ2-1; the D gene could be TRBD1 or TRBD2 (5 bases each). The sample consisted of PBMCs, taken from a glioma patient whose treatment included an IDH1 peptide vaccine. This receptor was taken from a woman between 45 and 60 years old with glioma. DNA of the CDR3: TGTGCCAGCAGGGCCAGGGACCCCCGAGGCAATGAGCAGTTCTTC. This sequence encodes CASRARDPRGNEQFF.